This T cell receptor beta chain was found in a study of T cells after yellow fever vaccination. TCRdb called the 5' RACE reads again in MiXCR, with one record for every CDR3 protein. In the table there are about 430,000 distinct CDR3 sequences, under 20% of which are singletons. The V and J ends lost 7 bases and 7 bases respectively, with 13 bases between them. This CDR3 comprises 13 residues. CDR1 is MNHEY and CDR2 is SMNVEV in the germline V gene (reference sequence). This clonotype came up a few times. The chain employs TRBV27 and TRBJ2-2; D uncertain. This specimen consisted of PBMCs, obtained before the yellow fever booster vaccination. This sequence was found in a man aged 18-30 years who received the YFV17D yellow fever vaccine. The CDR3 sequence is CASNGQINGELFF. Here the CDR3 DNA reads TGTGCCAGCAATGGGCAGATTAACGGGGAGCTGTTTTTT.